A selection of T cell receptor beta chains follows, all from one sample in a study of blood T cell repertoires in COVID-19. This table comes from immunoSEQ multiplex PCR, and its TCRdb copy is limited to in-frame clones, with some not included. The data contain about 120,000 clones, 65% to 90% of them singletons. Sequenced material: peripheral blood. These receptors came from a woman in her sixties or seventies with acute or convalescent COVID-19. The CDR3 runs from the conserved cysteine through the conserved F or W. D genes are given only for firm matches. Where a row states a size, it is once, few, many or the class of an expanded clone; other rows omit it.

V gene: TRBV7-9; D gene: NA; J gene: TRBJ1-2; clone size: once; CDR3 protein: CASSLAGIGYTF
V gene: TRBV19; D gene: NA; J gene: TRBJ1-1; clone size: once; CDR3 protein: CASSIWWGTEAPEAFF
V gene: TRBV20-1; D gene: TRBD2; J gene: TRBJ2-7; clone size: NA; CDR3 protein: CSASSPRGGRNYGEQYF
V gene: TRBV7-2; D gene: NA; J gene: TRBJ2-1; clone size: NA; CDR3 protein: CASSFGDTRRGEQFF
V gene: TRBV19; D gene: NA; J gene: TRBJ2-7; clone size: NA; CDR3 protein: CASTNGGRGHEQYF
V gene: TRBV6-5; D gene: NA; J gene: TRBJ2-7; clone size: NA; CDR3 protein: CASSEGDGQPYEQYF
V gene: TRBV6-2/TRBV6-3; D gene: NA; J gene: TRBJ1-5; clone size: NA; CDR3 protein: CASSYFPGWQPQHF
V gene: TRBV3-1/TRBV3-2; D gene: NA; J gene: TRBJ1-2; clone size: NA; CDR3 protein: CASSPTGHYGYTF
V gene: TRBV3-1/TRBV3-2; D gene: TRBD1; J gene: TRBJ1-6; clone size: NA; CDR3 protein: CASSLRPGGGNNSPLHF
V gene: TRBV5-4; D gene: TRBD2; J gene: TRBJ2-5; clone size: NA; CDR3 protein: CASTLGGRSETQYF
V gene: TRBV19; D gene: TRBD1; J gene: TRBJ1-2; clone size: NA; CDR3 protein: CASQQQGVNYGYTF
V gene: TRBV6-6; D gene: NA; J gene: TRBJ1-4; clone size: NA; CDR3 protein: CASSYRQGLNEKLFF
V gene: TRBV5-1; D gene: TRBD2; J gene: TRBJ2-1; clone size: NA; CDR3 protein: CASSSGGTNRGNEQFF
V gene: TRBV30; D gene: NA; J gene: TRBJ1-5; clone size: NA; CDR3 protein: CAWSVQGHQPQHF
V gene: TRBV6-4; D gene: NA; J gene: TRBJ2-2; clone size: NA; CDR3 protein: CASSYRPLDGELFF
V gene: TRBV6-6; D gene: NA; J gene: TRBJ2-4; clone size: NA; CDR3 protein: CASSSPSRAKNIQYF
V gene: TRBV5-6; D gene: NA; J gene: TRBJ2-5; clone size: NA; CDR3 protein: CASTRAGGETQYF
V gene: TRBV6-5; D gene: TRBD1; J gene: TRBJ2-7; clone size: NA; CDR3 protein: CASSYSLGTENEQYF
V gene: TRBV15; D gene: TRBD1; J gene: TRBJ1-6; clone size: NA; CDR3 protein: CATSRARGQGSSPLHF
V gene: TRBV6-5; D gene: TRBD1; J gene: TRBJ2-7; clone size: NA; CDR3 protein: CATRTGTVGYEQYF
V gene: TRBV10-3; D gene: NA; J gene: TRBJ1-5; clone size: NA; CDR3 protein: CAISGSAYSNQPQHF
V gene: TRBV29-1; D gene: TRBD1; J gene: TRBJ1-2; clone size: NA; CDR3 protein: CSVVGTAYGYTF
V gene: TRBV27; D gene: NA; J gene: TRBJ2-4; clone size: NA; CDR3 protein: CASKMSTGNIQYF
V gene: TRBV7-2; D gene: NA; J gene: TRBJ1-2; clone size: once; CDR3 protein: CASSLSSGSLHYTF
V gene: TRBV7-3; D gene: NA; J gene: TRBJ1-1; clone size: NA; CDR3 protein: CASSLTSLGDTEAFF
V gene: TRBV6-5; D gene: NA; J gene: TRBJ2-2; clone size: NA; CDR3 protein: CASSSWASTGELFF
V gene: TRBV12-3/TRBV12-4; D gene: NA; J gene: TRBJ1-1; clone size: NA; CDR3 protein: CASSGQTNTEAFF
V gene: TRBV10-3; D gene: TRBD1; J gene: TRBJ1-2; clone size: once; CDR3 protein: CAISDPGTGGFRGYTF
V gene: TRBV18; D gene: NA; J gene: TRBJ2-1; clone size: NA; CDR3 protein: CASSPAGSEQFF
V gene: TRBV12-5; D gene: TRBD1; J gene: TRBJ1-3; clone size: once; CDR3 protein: CASGLVRGRGLLGGNTIYF
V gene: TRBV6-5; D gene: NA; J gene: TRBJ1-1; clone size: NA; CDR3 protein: CASRNPGLPEAFF
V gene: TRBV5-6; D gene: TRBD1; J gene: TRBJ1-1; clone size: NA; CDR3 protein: CASSLGTGGTEAFF
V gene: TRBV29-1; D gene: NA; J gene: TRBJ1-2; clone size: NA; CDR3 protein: CSVLTPGDGYTF
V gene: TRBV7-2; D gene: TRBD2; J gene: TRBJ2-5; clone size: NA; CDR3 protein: CASSPGGLASGTQYF
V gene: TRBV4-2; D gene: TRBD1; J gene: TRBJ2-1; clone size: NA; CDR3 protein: CASSQVVRGRYEQFF
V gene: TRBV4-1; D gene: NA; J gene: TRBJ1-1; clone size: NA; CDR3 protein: CASREGGYTEAFF
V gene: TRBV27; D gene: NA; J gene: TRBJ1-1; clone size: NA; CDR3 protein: CASSLMAGGYAEAFF
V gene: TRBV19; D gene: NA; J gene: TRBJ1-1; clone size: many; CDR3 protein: CASSISLSVNTEAFF
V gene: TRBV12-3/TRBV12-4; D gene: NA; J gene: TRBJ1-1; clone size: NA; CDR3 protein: CAGGHLEAFF
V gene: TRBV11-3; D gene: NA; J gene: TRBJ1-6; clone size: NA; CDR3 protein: CASSEREYSPLHF
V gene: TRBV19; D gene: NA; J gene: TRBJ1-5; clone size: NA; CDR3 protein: CASTFTAGFQPQHF
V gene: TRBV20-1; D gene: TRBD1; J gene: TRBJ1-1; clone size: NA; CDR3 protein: CSASRQGATEAFF
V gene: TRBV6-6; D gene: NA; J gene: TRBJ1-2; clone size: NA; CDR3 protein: CASEPSTRANYGYTF
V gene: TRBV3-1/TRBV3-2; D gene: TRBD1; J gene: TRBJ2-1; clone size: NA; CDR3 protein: CASADRGVNEQFF
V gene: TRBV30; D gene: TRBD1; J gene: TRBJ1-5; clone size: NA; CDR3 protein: CAWSGQGLNQPQHF